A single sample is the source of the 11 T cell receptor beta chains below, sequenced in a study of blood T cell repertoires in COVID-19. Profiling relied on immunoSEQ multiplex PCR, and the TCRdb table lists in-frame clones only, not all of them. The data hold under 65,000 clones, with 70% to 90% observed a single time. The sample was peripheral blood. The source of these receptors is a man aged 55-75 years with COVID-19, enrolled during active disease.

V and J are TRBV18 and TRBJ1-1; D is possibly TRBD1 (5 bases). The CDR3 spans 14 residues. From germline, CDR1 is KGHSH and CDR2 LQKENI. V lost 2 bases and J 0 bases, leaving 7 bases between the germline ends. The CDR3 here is CASSPGAMNTEAFF. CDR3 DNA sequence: TGTGCCAGCTCACCAGGGGCCATGAACACTGAAGCTTTCTTT.

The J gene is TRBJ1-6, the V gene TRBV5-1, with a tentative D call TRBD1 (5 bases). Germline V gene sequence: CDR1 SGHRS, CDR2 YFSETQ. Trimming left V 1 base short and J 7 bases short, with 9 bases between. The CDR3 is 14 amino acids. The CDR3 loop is CASSLRGENSPLHF. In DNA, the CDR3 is TGCGCCAGCAGCTTGAGGGGCGAGAATTCACCCCTCCACTTT. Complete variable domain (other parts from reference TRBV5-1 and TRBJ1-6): KAGVTQTPRYLIKTRGQQVTLSCSPISGHRSVSWYQQTPGQGLQFLFEYFSETQRNKGNFPGRFSGRQFSNSRSEMNVSTLELGDSALYLCASSLRGENSPLHFGNGTRLTVT.

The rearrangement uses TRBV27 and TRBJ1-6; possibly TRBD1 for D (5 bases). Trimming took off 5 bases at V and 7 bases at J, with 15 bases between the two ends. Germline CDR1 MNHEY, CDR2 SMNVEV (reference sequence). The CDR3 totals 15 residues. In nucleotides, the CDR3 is TGTGCCAGCAGTACGGCGGGACGGGACAATTCACCCCTCCACTTT. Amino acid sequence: CASSTAGRDNSPLHF.

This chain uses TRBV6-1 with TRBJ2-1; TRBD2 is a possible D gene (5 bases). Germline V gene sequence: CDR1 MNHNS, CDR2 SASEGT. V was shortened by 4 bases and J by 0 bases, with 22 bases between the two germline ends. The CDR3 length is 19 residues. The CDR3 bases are TGTGCCAGCAGTGGCTGGTGGTACGAGCGGCCCAGCTCCTACAATGAGCAGTTCTTC. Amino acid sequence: CASSGWWYERPSSYNEQFF.

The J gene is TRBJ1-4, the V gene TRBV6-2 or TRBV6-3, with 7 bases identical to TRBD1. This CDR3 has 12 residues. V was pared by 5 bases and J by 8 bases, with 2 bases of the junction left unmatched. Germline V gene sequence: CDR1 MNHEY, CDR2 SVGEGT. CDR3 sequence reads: CASSPGQEKLFF. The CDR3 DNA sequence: TGTGCCAGCAGTCCGGGACAGGAAAAACTGTTTTTT.

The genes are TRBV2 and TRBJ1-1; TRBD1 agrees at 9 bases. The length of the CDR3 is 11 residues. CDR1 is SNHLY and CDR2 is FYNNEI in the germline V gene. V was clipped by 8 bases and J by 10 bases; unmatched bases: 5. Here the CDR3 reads CASYRGLGAFF. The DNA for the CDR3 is TGTGCCAGCTACAGGGGGCTGGGAGCTTTCTTT.

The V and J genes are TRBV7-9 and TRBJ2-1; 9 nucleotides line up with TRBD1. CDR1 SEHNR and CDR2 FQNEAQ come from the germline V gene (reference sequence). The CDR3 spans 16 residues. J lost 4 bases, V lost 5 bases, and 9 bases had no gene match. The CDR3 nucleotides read TGTGCCAGCAGCCCCGTCGGACAGGGGAAGTACAATGAGCAGTTCTTC. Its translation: CASSPVGQGKYNEQFF. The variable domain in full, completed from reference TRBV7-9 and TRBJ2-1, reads DTGVSQNPRHKITKRGQNVTFRCDPISEHNRLYWYRQTLGQGPEFLTYFQNEAQLEKSRLLSDRFSAERPKGSFSTLEIQRTEQGDSAMYLCASSPVGQGKYNEQFFGPGTRLTVL.

The CDR3 sequence: CASSYLAGAAEQYF. In DNA form, the CDR3 reads TGTGCCAGCAGTTACCTAGCGGGAGCGGCCGAGCAGTACTTC. The rearrangement joins TRBV6-5 to TRBJ2-7, with 10 bases identical to TRBD2. There are 14 residues in the CDR3. Germline CDR1 is MNHEY and CDR2 is SVGAGI. The V segment lost 2 bases and the J segment 6 bases; nucleotides outside the gene matches: 4.

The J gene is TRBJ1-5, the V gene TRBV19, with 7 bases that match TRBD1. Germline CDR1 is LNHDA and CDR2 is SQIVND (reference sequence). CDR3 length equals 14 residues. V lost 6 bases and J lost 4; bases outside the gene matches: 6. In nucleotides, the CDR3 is TGTGCCAGTAGCCTCGACAGGGCTAATCAGCCCCAGCATTTT. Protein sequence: CASSLDRANQPQHF.

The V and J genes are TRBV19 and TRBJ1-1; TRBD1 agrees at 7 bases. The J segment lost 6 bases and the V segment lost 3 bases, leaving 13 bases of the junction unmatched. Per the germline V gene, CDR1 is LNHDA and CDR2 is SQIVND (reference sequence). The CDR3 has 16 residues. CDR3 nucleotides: TGTGCCAGTAGTATCCCCCGACAGGGCAGTGTACCTGAAGCTTTCTTT. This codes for CASSIPRQGSVPEAFF.

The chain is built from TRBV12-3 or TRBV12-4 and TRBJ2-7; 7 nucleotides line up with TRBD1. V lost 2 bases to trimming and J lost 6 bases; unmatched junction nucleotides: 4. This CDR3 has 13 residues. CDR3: CASSLRQGGEQYF. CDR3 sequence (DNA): TGTGCCAGCAGTTTAAGACAGGGCGGCGAGCAGTACTTC.